These T cell receptor beta chains were read from a single sample in a study of blood T cell repertoires in COVID-19. Sequencing was performed with immunoSEQ multiplex PCR; in TCRdb, only in-frame clones are kept and a portion is missing. The sample records under 250,000 clones, under 90% being singletons. The sequenced sample was peripheral blood. The receptors were gathered from a woman aged 40 to 50 with active or convalescent COVID-19. CDR3s include the opening cysteine and the closing phenylalanine or tryptophan. The D gene is left open where the match is weak. A clone size is listed for some rows: how often the clone was seen (once, few, many), or a class if it is expanded.

clone size,D gene,J gene,V gene,CDR3 protein,CDR3 DNA
NA,NA,TRBJ1-1,TRBV11-2,CASSLKGGGEAFF,TGTGCCAGCAGCTTGAAAGGCGGGGGTGAAGCTTTCTTT
NA,TRBD2,TRBJ2-7,TRBV11-2,CASSFGGVSYEQYF,TGTGCCAGCAGCTTTGGGGGGGTCTCCTACGAGCAGTACTTC
NA,TRBD1,TRBJ1-1,TRBV11-2,CASSSMTGGTEAFF,TGTGCCAGCAGCTCTATGACAGGGGGGACTGAAGCTTTCTTT
NA,TRBD1,TRBJ1-2,TRBV24-1,CATSSTGQRHYGYTF,TGTGCCACCAGTTCGACAGGGCAACGTCACTATGGCTACACCTTC
once,NA,TRBJ1-1,TRBV19,CASSIATGFMNTEAFF,TGTGCCAGTAGTATAGCGACCGGGTTCATGAACACTGAAGCTTTCTTT
many,NA,TRBJ1-1,TRBV30,CACPGVGLYTEAFF,TGTGCCTGCCCAGGGGTGGGCCTTTACACTGAAGCTTTCTTT
NA,NA,TRBJ2-5,TRBV30,CAWSAMGAAAQETQYF,TGTGCCTGGAGTGCCATGGGGGCGGCCGCCCAAGAGACCCAGTACTTC
NA,NA,TRBJ1-1,TRBV19,CASSISTGLNTEAFF,TGTGCCAGTAGTATCTCCACAGGTCTGAACACTGAAGCTTTCTTT
few,NA,TRBJ2-3,TRBV6-4,CASSDRADTQYF,TGTGCCAGCAGTGACCGAGCAGATACGCAGTATTTT
NA,NA,TRBJ2-1,TRBV28,CASSTGPRAQFF,TGTGCCAGCAGTACAGGGCCCCGGGCGCAGTTCTTC
NA,NA,TRBJ2-7,TRBV4-1,CASSQQASTGSYEQYF,TGCGCCAGCAGCCAACAAGCATCGACGGGCTCCTACGAGCAGTACTTC
NA,NA,TRBJ2-1,TRBV19,CASSEPSRHNEQFF,TGTGCCAGTAGTGAACCTAGCCGACACAATGAGCAGTTCTTC
NA,NA,TRBJ2-7,TRBV21-1,CARRTSGPDSAYEQYF,TGTGCCAGGCGGACTAGCGGGCCTGATTCCGCCTACGAGCAGTACTTC
NA,NA,TRBJ1-5,TRBV11-3,CASSWTENQPQHF,TGTGCCAGCAGCTGGACAGAAAATCAGCCCCAGCATTTT
NA,NA,TRBJ1-3,TRBV27,CASGASTDTIYF,TGTGCCAGCGGGGCCTCGACGGACACCATATATTTT
NA,NA,TRBJ1-4,TRBV6-5,CASSYGGVNEKLFF,TGTGCCAGCAGTTACGGGGGGGTCAATGAAAAACTGTTTTTT
NA,TRBD2,TRBJ2-1,TRBV14,CASSQEVAGTYNEQFF,TGTGCCAGCAGCCAAGAAGTAGCGGGGACGTACAATGAGCAGTTCTTC